The 7 T cell receptor beta chains below all came from one sample that was sequenced in a study of blood T cell repertoires in COVID-19. Clones were sequenced by immunoSEQ multiplex PCR, and TCRdb holds only the in-frame ones, with some missing. The sample consists of about 65,000 clones, about 81% of them appearing once. The sample was peripheral blood. These TCRs come from an elderly man with acute or convalescent COVID-19.

CDR3 DNA: TGTGCCAGCAGTGTCTCTCCAGGTATAGATACGCAGTATTTT. Its protein is CASSVSPGIDTQYF. The chain is built from TRBV25-1 and TRBJ2-3; D is unresolved. V lost 4 bases and J lost 5, with 13 bases in between. The CDR3 covers 14 residues. Germline V gene data show CDR1 as MGHDK and CDR2 as SYGVNS.

This chain links TRBV11-3 with TRBJ2-3; 10 positions match TRBD2. The CDR3 is 15 residues long. The germline V gene encodes CDR1 SGHNT and CDR2 YENEEA. With 7 bases clipped from V and 1 base from J, the junction kept 5 bases outside the gene matches. CDR3 bases: TGTGCCAGCAACCCTAGCGGGGGACGCACAGATACGCAGTATTTT. The encoded protein is CASNPSGGRTDTQYF. Supplemented by reference TRBV11-3 and TRBJ2-3, the full variable domain reads EAGVVQSPRYKIIEKKQPVAFWCNPISGHNTLYWYLQNLGQGPELLIRYENEEAVDDSQLPKDRFSAERLKGVDSTLKIQPAELGDSAVYLCASNPSGGRTDTQYFGPGTRLTVL.

The chain links TRBV2 to TRBJ1-2; D gene uncertain. Trimming removed 6 bases from V and 8 bases from J, with 10 bases in between. Per the germline V gene, CDR1 is SNHLY and CDR2 is FYNNEI. The CDR3 runs 11 residues. CDR3 nucleotide sequence: TGTGCCAGCAGGGTCGGGTACGGCTACACCTTC. Encoded protein: CASRVGYGYTF.

This rearrangement joins TRBV6-1 to TRBJ2-7; no reliable D call. CDR3 length: 12 residues. Germline lookup yields CDR1 MNHNS and CDR2 SASEGT. The V and J ends lost 2 bases and 3 bases respectively, with 5 bases between them. The CDR3 sequence is CASSESFYEQYF. CDR3 DNA sequence: TGTGCCAGCAGTGAATCCTTCTACGAGCAGTACTTC.

The J gene is TRBJ2-7, the V gene TRBV3-1 (or the pseudogene TRBV3-2); D might be TRBD2 (7 bases). The CDR3 runs to 14 residues. Trimming took 2 bases from V and 7 from J, leaving 15 bases between them. Germline V gene sequence: CDR1 LGHDT, CDR2 YNNKEL (reference sequence). DNA for the CDR3: TGTGCCAGCAGCCAACGGGGGGCCGAGCGGGAGCAGTACTTC. This sequence encodes CASSQRGAEREQYF.

The chain couples TRBV9 to TRBJ2-7; maybe TRBD2 (7 bases). With 1 base removed from V and 4 bases from J, the gap between germline ends came to 15 bases. The CDR3 extends over 15 amino acids. Germline values: CDR1 SGDLS, CDR2 YYNGEE. CDR3 sequence: CASSVRGGGTYEQYF. CDR3 sequence (DNA): TGTGCCAGCAGCGTAAGGGGGGGAGGGACTTACGAGCAGTACTTC.

The chain joins TRBV6-1 to TRBJ2-2; 8 nucleotides agree with TRBD1. J was trimmed by 6 bases and V by 1 base; bases with no gene match: 7. Germline V gene data show CDR1 as MNHNS and CDR2 as SASEGT. The CDR3 is 16 residues long. The CDR3 bases are TGTGCCAGCAGTGAAGTGGGGACAGGAGGGGCCGGGGAGCTGTTTTTT. It yields the protein CASSEVGTGGAGELFF.